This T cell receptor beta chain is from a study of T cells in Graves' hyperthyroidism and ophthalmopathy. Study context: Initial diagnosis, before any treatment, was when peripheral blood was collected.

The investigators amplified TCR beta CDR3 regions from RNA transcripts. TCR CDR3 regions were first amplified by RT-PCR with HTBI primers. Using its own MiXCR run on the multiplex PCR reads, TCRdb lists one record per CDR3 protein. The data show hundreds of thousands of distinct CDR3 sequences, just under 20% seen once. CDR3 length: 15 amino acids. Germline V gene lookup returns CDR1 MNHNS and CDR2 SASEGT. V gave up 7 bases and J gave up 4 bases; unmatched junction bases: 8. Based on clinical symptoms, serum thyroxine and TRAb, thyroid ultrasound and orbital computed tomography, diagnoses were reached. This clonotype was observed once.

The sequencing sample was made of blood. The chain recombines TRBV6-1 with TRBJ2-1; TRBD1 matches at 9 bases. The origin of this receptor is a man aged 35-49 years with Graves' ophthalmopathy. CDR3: CASIGGTGLYNEQFF. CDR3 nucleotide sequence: TGTGCCAGCATCGGGGGGACAGGGCTATACAATGAGCAGTTCTTC.